Detailed here is one T cell receptor (beta chain). Sequencing was performed with immunoSEQ multiplex PCR; in TCRdb, only in-frame clones are kept and a portion is missing. The sample consists of about 73,000 clones, roughly 93% of them appearing once. This entry comes from a study of technical replicates of blood from a handful of donors. Looked up from germline, CDR1 is SEHNR and CDR2 is FQNEAQ (reference sequence). V was pared by 5 bases and J by 5 bases, with 8 bases of the junction left unmatched. The CDR3 contains 14 residues. V gene TRBV7-9 combines with J gene TRBJ2-7; 8 nucleotides match TRBD1. The sequence was collected from a human donor in good health. The sequencing input was T cells isolated from PBMCs. The CDR3 here is CASSRTGSGDEQYF. DNA of the CDR3: TGTGCCAGCAGCCGGACAGGGTCCGGCGACGAGCAGTACTTC.